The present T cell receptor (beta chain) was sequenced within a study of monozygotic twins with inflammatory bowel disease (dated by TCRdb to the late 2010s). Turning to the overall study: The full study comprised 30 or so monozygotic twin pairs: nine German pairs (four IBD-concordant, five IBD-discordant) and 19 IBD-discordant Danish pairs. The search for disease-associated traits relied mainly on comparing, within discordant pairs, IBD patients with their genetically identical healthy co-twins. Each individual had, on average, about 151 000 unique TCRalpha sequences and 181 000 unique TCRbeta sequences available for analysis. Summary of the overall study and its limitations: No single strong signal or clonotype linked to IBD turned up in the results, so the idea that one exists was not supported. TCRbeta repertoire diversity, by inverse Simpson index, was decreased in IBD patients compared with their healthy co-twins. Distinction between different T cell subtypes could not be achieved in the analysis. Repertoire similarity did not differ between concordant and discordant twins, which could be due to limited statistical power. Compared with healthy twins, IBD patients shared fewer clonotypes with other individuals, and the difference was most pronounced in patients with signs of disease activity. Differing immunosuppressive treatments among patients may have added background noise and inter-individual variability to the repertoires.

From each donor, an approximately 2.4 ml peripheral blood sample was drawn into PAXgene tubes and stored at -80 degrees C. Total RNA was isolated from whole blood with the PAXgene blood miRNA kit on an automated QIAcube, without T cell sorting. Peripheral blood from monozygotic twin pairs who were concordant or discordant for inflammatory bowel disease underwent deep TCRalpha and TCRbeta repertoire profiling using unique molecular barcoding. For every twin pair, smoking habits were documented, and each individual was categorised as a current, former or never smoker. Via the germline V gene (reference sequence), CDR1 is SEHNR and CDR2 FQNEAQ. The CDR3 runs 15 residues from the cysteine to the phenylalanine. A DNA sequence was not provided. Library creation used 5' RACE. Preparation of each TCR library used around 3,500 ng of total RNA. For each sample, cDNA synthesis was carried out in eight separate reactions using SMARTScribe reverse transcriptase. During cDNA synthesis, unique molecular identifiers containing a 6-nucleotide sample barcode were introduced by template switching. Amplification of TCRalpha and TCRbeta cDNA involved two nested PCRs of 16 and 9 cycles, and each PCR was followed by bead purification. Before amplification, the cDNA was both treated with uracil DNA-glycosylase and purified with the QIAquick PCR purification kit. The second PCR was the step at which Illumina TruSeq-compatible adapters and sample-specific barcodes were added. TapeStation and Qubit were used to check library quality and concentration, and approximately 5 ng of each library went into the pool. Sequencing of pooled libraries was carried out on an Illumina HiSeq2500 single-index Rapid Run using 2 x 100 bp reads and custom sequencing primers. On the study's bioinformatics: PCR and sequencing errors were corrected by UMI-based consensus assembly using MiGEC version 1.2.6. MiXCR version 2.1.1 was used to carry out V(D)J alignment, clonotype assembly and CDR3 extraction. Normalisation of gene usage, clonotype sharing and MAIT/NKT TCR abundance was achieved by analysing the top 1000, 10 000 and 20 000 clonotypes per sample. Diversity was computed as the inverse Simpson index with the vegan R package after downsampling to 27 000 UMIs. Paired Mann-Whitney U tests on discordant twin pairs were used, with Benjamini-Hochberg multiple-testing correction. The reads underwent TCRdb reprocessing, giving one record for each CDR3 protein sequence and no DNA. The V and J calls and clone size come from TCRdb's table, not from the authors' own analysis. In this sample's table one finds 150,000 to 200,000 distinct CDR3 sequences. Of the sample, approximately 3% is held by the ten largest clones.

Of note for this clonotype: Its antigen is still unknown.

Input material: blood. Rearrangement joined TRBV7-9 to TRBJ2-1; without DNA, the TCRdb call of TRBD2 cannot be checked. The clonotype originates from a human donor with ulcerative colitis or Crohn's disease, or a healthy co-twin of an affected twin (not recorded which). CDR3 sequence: CASSLGASGRDEQFF.